This TCR beta chain is drawn from a study of blood T cell repertoires in COVID-19. Overall study: The United States, Italy and Spain were the sources of the acute and convalescent COVID-19 samples. From T cells, B-cell-depleted T cells, or PBMCs came the material, which was cDNA or gDNA.

In the source study's methods: Reference gene primer amplification gave nucleated cell count estimates. Produced via immunoSEQ multiplex PCR; TCRdb's table is partial and in-frame only. From that table come the V and J calls and clone size; the DNA was used to work out D and trimming. The repertoire consists of approximately 40,000 clones, with about 81% occurring once and the leading ten covering 40% to 55%. There are 16 residues in the CDR3. The V gene end was trimmed by 7 bases and the J gene end by 0 bases; junction bases not matched to a gene: 11. Germline V gives CDR1 SGHNT, CDR2 YENEEA. The specimen was peripheral blood. The J gene is TRBJ1-2, the V gene TRBV11-3, with 7 bases matching TRBD1. This sequence originates from a human donor in a cohort sampled during active COVID-19. This CDR3 is CASTTPFDRANYGYTF. For the CDR3, the DNA is TGTGCCAGCACCACACCCTTTGACAGGGCTAACTATGGCTACACCTTC.